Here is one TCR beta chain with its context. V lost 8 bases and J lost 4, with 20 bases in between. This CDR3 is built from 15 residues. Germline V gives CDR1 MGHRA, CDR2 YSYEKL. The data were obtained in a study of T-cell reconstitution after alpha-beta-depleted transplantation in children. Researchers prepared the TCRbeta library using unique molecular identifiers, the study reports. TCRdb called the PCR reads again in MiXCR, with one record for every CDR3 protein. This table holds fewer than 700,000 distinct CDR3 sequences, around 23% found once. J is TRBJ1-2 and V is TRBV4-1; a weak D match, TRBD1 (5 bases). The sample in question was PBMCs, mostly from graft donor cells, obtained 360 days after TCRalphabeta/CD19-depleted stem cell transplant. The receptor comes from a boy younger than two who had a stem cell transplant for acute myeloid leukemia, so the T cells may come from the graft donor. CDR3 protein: CASGSRVGGLYGYTF. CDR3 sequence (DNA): TGCGCCAGCGGCTCCAGGGTGGGGGGTCTCTATGGCTACACCTTC.